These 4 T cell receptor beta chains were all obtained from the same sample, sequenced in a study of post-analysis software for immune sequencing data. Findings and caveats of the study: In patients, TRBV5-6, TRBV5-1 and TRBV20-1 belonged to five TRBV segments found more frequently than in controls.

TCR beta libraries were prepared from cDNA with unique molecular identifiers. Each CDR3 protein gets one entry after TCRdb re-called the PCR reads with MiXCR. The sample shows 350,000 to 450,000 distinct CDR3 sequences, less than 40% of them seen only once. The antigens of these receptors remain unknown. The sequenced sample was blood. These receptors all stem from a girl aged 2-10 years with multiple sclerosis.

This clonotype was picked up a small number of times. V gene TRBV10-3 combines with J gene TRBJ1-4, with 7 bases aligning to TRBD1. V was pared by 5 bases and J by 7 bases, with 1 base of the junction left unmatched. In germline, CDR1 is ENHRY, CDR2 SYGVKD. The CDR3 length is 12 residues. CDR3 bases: TGTGCCATCAGTCAGGGGGGTGAAAAACTGTTTTTT. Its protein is CAISQGGEKLFF.

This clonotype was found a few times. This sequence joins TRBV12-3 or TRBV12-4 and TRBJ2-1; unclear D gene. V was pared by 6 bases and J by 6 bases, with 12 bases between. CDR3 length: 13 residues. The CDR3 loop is CASSRLESNEQFF. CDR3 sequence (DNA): TGTGCCAGCAGCCGCCTCGAGAGCAATGAGCAGTTCTTC.

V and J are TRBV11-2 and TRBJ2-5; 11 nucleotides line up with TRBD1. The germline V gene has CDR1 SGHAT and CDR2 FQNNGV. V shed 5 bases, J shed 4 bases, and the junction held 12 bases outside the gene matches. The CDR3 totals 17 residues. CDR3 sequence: CASSPLSGTGGRETQYF. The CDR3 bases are TGTGCCAGCAGCCCTCTATCCGGGACAGGGGGACGAGAGACCCAGTACTTC.

The CDR3: CASSANREETQYF. The CDR3 DNA reads as TGTGCCAGCAGCGCGAACAGGGAAGAGACCCAGTACTTC. The chain joins TRBV7-3 to TRBJ2-5, with D possibly TRBD1 on 6 matching bases. V shed 5 bases and J shed 3 bases, with 10 bases lying between them. Germline loops: CDR1 SGHTA, CDR2 FQGTGA. CDR3 length: 13 amino acids.